The 10 T cell receptor beta chains below all came from one sample that was sequenced in a study of lymphopenia after photon versus proton radiotherapy. Only in-frame clones appear in the TCRdb table, and some are missing; sequencing was by immunoSEQ multiplex PCR. The table has about 26,000 clones, about nine tenths seen once. Specimen: peripheral blood, collected from a patient treated with photon-based radiotherapy. The origin of the receptors is a woman between 50 and 59 years old with cholangiocarcinoma.

The rearrangement links TRBV19 to TRBJ1-5; D is possibly TRBD1 (6 bases). Trimming cost V 1 base and J 5 bases, with 9 bases left between them. Germline V gives CDR1 LNHDA, CDR2 SQIVND (reference sequence). This CDR3 contains 14 residues. The CDR3 loop reads CASSIGTEHQPQHF. The CDR3 nucleotides are TGTGCCAGTAGTATAGGGACAGAACATCAGCCCCAGCATTTT.

In the case of this clone: The sample has other DNA sequences that encode this CDR3 too. The chain carries TRBV30 and TRBJ2-1; unclear D gene. The germline CDR1 and CDR2 sequences are GTSNPN and SVGIG (reference sequence). The CDR3 covers 13 residues. Between the trimmed V and J ends, which lost 0 bases and 6 bases, there was a span of 9 bases. The CDR3 is CAWSVGRGNEQFF. In DNA, the CDR3 is TGTGCCTGGAGTGTAGGCAGAGGCAATGAGCAGTTCTTC.

This clone was detected once. The junction departs from the called germline gene at one end, perhaps through a read error. J is TRBJ2-2 and V is TRBV7-7; D unresolved. The CDR3 sequence is 14 residues long. Germline CDR1 and CDR2: SSHAT and FNYEAQ (reference sequence). The CDR3 sequence: CASSFQENTGELFF. The CDR3 nucleotides are TGTGCTAGCAGCTTCCAGGAGAACACCGGGGAGCTGTTTTTT.

The V gene is TRBV2, the J gene TRBJ1-2; D remains unclear. The germline CDR1 and CDR2 sequences are SNHLY and FYNNEI. This CDR3 spans 12 amino acids. V dropped 1 base and J dropped 6 bases, with 6 bases sitting between them. Written as DNA, the CDR3 is TGTGCCAGCAGTGAAGATAGCAATGGCTACACCTTC. Protein: CASSEDSNGYTF.

This chain uses TRBV7-2 with TRBJ1-2; 7 nucleotides match TRBD1. CDR1 is SGHTA, CDR2 FQGNSA, per germline. The V gene end was trimmed by 7 bases and the J gene end by 0 bases; junction bases not matched to a gene: 8. The CDR3 sequence is 15 residues long. The CDR3: CASMRQGTTNYGYTF. CDR3 sequence (DNA): TGTGCCAGCATGCGACAGGGTACTACTAACTATGGCTACACCTTC.

The rearrangement uses TRBV18 and TRBJ2-5; 10 bases fit TRBD1. Germline CDR1 and CDR2: KGHSH and LQKENI. The CDR3 length is 16 residues. V lost 3 bases, J lost 3 bases, and 7 bases stayed unmatched. The DNA of the CDR3 is TGTGCCAGCTCACCTATTAGCGGGACAGGGGAAGAGACCCAGTACTTC. Protein product: CASSPISGTGEETQYF.

The chain is built from TRBV7-2 and TRBJ2-1; D not resolved. The CDR3 is made up of 12 amino acids. Trimming took 2 bases from V and 6 from J, leaving 5 bases between them. From germline, CDR1 is SGHTA and CDR2 FQGNSA. The CDR3 coding sequence is TGTGCCAGCAGCTTATGGGGCAATGAGCAGTTCTTC. Amino acid sequence: CASSLWGNEQFF.

This chain's CDR3 is CATSNRTGFGYGYTF. CDR3 sequence (DNA): TGTGCCACCAGCAATAGGACAGGGTTCGGCTATGGCTACACCTTC. The chain recombines TRBV15 with TRBJ1-2, with 8 bases lining up with TRBD1. The germline CDR1 and CDR2 sequences are LNHNV and YYDKDF (reference sequence). Losses at the gene ends were 4 bases for V and 4 bases for J; bases not matched to a gene: 8. The length of the CDR3 is 15 residues. Supplemented by reference TRBV15 and TRBJ1-2, the full variable domain reads DAMVIQNPRYQVTQFGKPVTLSCSQTLNHNVMYWYQQKSSQAPKLLFHYYDKDFNNEADTPDNFQSRRPNTSFCFLDIRSPGLGDTAMYLCATSNRTGFGYGYTFGSGTRLTVV.

The CDR3 region is CASSTEQGNYGYTF. The CDR3 DNA sequence: TGTGCCAGTAGTACCGAACAGGGAAACTATGGCTACACCTTC. The V call is TRBV19, the J call TRBJ1-2, with D maybe TRBD1 (6 bases). V was pared by 4 bases and J by 2 bases, with 11 bases between. This CDR3 is 14 amino acids long. Germline CDR1 reads LNHDA; CDR2 reads SQIVND (reference sequence).

J is TRBJ2-7 and V is TRBV19; 9 bases are a match to TRBD1. The V gene's germline CDR1 is LNHDA and CDR2 SQIVND (reference sequence). Trimming removed 4 bases from V and 3 bases from J; junction bases left unmatched: 7. CDR3 length: 15 amino acids. This chain's CDR3 is CASSSNRGLVYEQYF. The CDR3 DNA is TGTGCCAGTAGTAGTAACAGGGGGCTTGTCTACGAGCAGTACTTC.